The following is a T cell receptor beta chain sequence with its context. As yet, its antigen is unknown. The source of the sample is a study of identical twins. Study conclusions and caveats: Abundant beta clonotypes from cord blood had fewer insertions, unlike memory repertoires, which showed none. Cross-sectional statistical analysis, not tracking of the same donors, underpinned the conclusions.

Template switching added a universal primer site; cDNA carried unique molecular identifiers. TCRdb reprocessed the 5' RACE reads via MiXCR and lists one record per CDR3 protein. The sample shows roughly 350,000 distinct CDR3 sequences, about 12% of them seen only once. The length of the CDR3 is 13 residues. The germline gives CDR1 DFQATT, CDR2 SNEGSKA (reference sequence). With 0 bases removed from V and 7 bases from J, the gap between germline ends came to 12 bases. The sample also formed part of further work on yellow fever vaccine responses in identical twins. That investigation notes: Among the twins, the vaccine T cell response reportedly seemed partly convergent and partly personalized.

The sequence came from a woman aged 18 to 35 in good health. The V call is TRBV20-1, the J call TRBJ2-5; D is unclear. Specimen: CD8+ T cells sorted from blood. CDR3 sequence: CSARDGDVGTQYF. The CDR3, as DNA: TGCAGTGCTAGAGATGGTGATGTGGGGACCCAGTACTTC.